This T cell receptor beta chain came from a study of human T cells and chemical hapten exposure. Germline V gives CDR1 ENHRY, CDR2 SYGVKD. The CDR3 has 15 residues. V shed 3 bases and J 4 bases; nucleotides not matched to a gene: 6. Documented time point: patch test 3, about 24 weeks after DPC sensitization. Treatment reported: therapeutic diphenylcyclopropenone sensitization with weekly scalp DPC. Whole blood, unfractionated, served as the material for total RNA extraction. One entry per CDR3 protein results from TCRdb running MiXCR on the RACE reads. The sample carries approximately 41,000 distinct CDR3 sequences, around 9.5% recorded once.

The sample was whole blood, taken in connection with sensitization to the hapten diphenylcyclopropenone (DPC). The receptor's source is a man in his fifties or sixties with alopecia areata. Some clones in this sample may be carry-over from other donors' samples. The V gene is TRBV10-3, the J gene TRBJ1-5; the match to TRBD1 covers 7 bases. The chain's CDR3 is CAISERSGGNQPQHF. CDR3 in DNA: TGTGCCATCAGTGAACGGTCAGGGGGTAATCAGCCCCAGCATTTT.